This T cell receptor (beta chain) is drawn from a study of response to subunit inactivated influenza vaccine (dated by TCRdb to 2017 to 2018). For the wider study: Deep quantitative T cell receptor repertoire profiling was used in the study to track responses to a trivalent subunit inactivated influenza vaccine.

This clonotype has only a few counts. It has no known antigen specificity. No much larger clonotype is one base removed from it; base qualities were not supplied. From the cysteine through the phenylalanine, the CDR3 covers 15 amino acids. The read is trimmed to its CDR3 DNA, 45 bases read in frame from base 1. V was cut back by 0 bases and J by 4 bases, leaving a gap of 13 bases between them. CDR1 and CDR2 are read off the germline V gene as SGDLS and YYNGEE. The library came from RT-PCR. TCRdb names Illumina HiSeq 2500 as the instrument used. TCRdb handled the public reads itself, with Q25 trimming in fastp and clone calling in MiXCR, and kept productive beta chains. Every distinct CDR3 protein forms one entry, paired with its most common genes and DNA. For this sample the table gives a few hundred thousand distinct CDR3 sequences, of which around 13% were detected only once. Of the sample, over 8.5% falls within the top ten clones.

General conclusions and limits of the study: The authors proposed that each seasonal influenza vaccination may bring in only a limited number of new T cells.

The TCR was taken from a man aged 45-60 years who received an inactivated influenza vaccine. Donor details come from another sample of the same person, matched by shared clones. The sample was PBMCs from blood, taken roughly 12 days after vaccination. This sequence uses TRBV9 and TRBJ1-1, and perhaps TRBD1 as D gene, on 6 matching bases. The DNA sequence follows: TGTGCCAGCAGCGTAGTAACGGGGGGCAGCACTGAAGCTTTCTTT. Its translation is CASSVVTGGSTEAFF. Joined to the reference TRBV9 and TRBJ1-1 proteins, this CDR3 gives the full variable domain: DSGVTQTPKHLITATGQRVTLRCSPRSGDLSVYWYQQSLDQGLQFLIQYYNGEERAKGNILERFSAQQFPDLHSELNLSSLELGDSALYFCASSVVTGGSTEAFFGQGTRLTVV.